Below are 20 T cell receptor beta chains sequenced from a single sample in a study of regulatory T cells in long-lasting Graves disease. Time point indicated: newly diagnosed GD, antithyroid drugs for less than 3 months. RNA from PBMCs was the source of the TCR library. Through Arm-PCR of CDR3 regions and iRepertoire HTBI primers, TCR beta libraries were built. Via MiXCR, TCRdb re-called the multiplex PCR reads, giving one row per CDR3 protein. The sample consists of roughly 500,000 distinct CDR3 sequences, 9.5% to 15% of them appearing once. The data also belong to a second study, concerning T cells in Graves' hyperthyroidism and ophthalmopathy.

The sequences come from peripheral blood mononuclear cells (PBMCs), collected at new diagnosis, from a patient treated with antithyroid drugs. These receptors were obtained from a woman in her thirties with Graves disease.

This clonotype was observed a handful of times. The rearrangement links TRBV12-5 to TRBJ2-2; 7 bases map to TRBD1. Germline lookup yields CDR1 LGHNT and CDR2 FRNRAP. The length of the CDR3 is 15 residues. With V trimmed by 0 bases and J by 7 bases, 5 bases remained unmatched. The CDR3 coding sequence is TGTGCTAGTGGTTTGGTATTACAGGGGATCGGGGAGCTGTTTTTT. Translated: CASGLVLQGIGELFF.

This clonotype was seen repeatedly, ten times or more. The chain couples TRBV24-1 to TRBJ2-3, with D maybe TRBD1 (5 bases). V gave up 8 bases and J gave up 0 bases, with 11 bases separating them. Germline values: CDR1 KGHDR, CDR2 SFDVKD. CDR3 length: 14 amino acids. The CDR3 region is CATNPGPSTDTQYF. As DNA, the CDR3 is TGTGCCACCAACCCAGGGCCTAGCACAGATACGCAGTATTTT.

The chain employs TRBV4-1 and TRBJ1-1, with D perhaps matching TRBD1 (5 bases). CDR1 MGHRA and CDR2 YSYEKL come from the germline V gene. This CDR3 comprises 16 residues. With 6 bases removed from V and 2 bases from J, the gap between germline ends came to 19 bases. The CDR3 bases are TGCGCCAGCAGGCCAAGAGTCTTGCAGGGAAACACTGAAGCTTTCTTT. Its protein product is CASRPRVLQGNTEAFF.

V gene TRBV11-1 combines with J gene TRBJ2-5, with 7 bases identical to TRBD1. Trimming removed 4 bases from V and 5 bases from J; junction bases left unmatched: 7. Germline CDR1 is SGHAT and CDR2 is FQDESV (reference sequence). The CDR3 has 14 residues. The DNA of the CDR3 is TGTGCCAGCAGCTCTCACGACAGGGCCGAGACCCAGTACTTC. Translating it yields CASSSHDRAETQYF.

The rearrangement links TRBV2 to TRBJ1-2; D is ambiguous. The germline gives CDR1 SNHLY, CDR2 FYNNEI. The CDR3 length is 13 residues. V was cut by 6 bases and J by 1 base, with 9 bases left in between. CDR3 protein: CASRRDVNYGYTF. The DNA for the CDR3 is TGTGCCAGCAGACGTGACGTTAACTATGGCTACACCTTC.

In this sample, this clonotype turned up many times. The rearrangement links TRBV11-2 to TRBJ2-1; D unresolved. This CDR3 has 13 amino acids. Germline CDR1 is SGHAT and CDR2 is FQNNGV. V was trimmed by 4 bases and J by 4 bases, leaving 8 bases between them. CDR3 loop: CASSSDVYNEQFF. The CDR3 DNA follows: TGTGCCAGCAGCTCCGACGTATACAATGAGCAGTTCTTC.

This clonotype was counted a few times. This chain connects TRBV12-3 or TRBV12-4 to TRBJ2-7, with a weak D call TRBD1 (5 bases). Trimming took off 3 bases at V and 3 bases at J, with 12 bases between the two ends. The CDR3 spans 14 residues. The CDR3 sequence: CASSFGGQGYEQYF. CDR3 in DNA: TGTGCCAGCAGTTTTGGCGGTCAGGGCTACGAGCAGTACTTC.

This clonotype was found many times. The chain joins TRBV20-1 to TRBJ1-1, with TRBD1 identical over 11 bases. This CDR3 comprises 15 residues. V lost 6 bases to trimming and J lost 0 bases; unmatched junction nucleotides: 6. CDR1 and CDR2 (germline): DFQATT, SNEGSKA (reference sequence). CDR3 region: CSARTGGSMNTEAFF. The CDR3 DNA reads TGCAGTGCCAGGACAGGGGGCTCCATGAACACTGAAGCTTTCTTT.

This clonotype was detected many times. The chain links TRBV7-2 to TRBJ2-3, with D unresolved. Germline loops: CDR1 SGHTA, CDR2 FQGNSA. The CDR3 totals 13 residues. With 4 bases removed from V and 6 bases from J, the gap between germline ends came to 11 bases. CDR3 sequence (DNA): TGTGCCAGCAGCTCGAGCTGGGTGGATACGCAGTATTTT. Translated: CASSSSWVDTQYF.

This clonotype showed up just a few times. With a far larger clone one base away, a read error is the likely cause. The CDR3 ends on some other residue instead of the conserved phenylalanine or tryptophan, so this is likely a read error. The gene calls are TRBV5-5 and TRBJ2-7; TRBD2 is a possible D gene (6 bases). The V end was cut by 2 bases, the J end by 2 bases, with 17 bases between. The germline gives CDR1 SGHKS, CDR2 YYEKEE (reference sequence). This CDR3 is 16 amino acids long. The CDR3 loop is CASSLNPPSVAYEQYS. The DNA of the CDR3 is TGTGCCAGCAGCTTAAATCCGCCTAGCGTGGCCTACGAGCAGTACTCC.

This clonotype was seen more than once but under ten times. The rearrangement links TRBV14 to TRBJ1-2; tentatively, D is TRBD1 (5 bases). Trimming shortened V by 0 bases and J by 8 bases, and 19 bases separated the two germline ends. CDR1 and CDR2 from the germline V gene are SGHDN and FVKESK. CDR3 size: 16 residues. This CDR3 is CASSQDYRQGRAGYTF. The CDR3 nucleotides are TGTGCCAGCAGCCAAGATTATCGGCAGGGAAGGGCCGGCTACACCTTC.

This clonotype was recorded at least ten times. V gene TRBV11-3 combines with J gene TRBJ1-1, with D unclear. This CDR3 region has 14 residues. V gave up 2 bases and J gave up 4 bases, with 11 bases separating them. Germline CDR1 SGHNT, CDR2 YENEEA. The CDR3 DNA sequence: TGTGCCAGCAGCTTAAGGGAGGAGGGCACTGAAGCTTTCTTT. It translates to CASSLREEGTEAFF.

This clonotype was counted ten times or more. The V and J genes are TRBV24-1 and TRBJ2-3, with 14 bases identical to TRBD2. V was pared by 5 bases and J by 1 base, with 10 bases of the junction left unmatched. The germline CDR1 and CDR2 sequences are KGHDR and SFDVKD. The CDR3 is 19 amino acids. CDR3 loop: CATSGPGTSGSSGTDTQYF. The CDR3 nucleotides read TGTGCCACCAGTGGCCCCGGGACTAGCGGGAGCTCAGGCACAGATACGCAGTATTTT.

The chain links TRBV20-1 to TRBJ1-5; 12 bases match TRBD1. This CDR3 has 18 amino acids. The germline V gene has CDR1 DFQATT and CDR2 SNEGSKA (reference sequence). V trimming: 2 bases; J trimming: 2 bases; junction bases outside the gene matches: 10. This chain's CDR3 is CSARRWGQGAEGNQPQHF. In nucleotides, the CDR3 is TGCAGTGCTAGAAGGTGGGGACAGGGGGCGGAGGGCAATCAGCCCCAGCATTTT.

This clonotype was picked up many times. The genes are TRBV3-1 and TRBJ1-6; possibly TRBD1 for D (5 bases). CDR3 size: 14 residues. V was cut by 1 base and J by 11 bases, with 12 bases left in between. CDR1 is LGHDT, CDR2 YNNKEL, per germline (reference sequence). Here the CDR3 reads CASSQGTGVTPLHF. The CDR3 DNA follows: TGTGCCAGCAGCCAAGGAACGGGGGTTACACCCCTCCACTTT.

Comment on this clonotype: This clone may be a read error of a much larger clone one base away. V usage is TRBV6-1 and J usage is TRBJ1-5, with TRBD1 as a possible D gene (5 bases). The CDR3 sequence is 14 residues long. The germline V gene encodes CDR1 MNHNS and CDR2 SASEGT. The CDR3 sequence is CVSSAWQGNQPQHF. The DNA of the CDR3 is TGTGTCAGCAGCGCCTGGCAGGGTAATCAGCCCCAGCATTTT.

This clonotype was picked up many times. This chain links TRBV6-9 with TRBJ2-5, with 7 bases matching TRBD2. This CDR3 spans 15 amino acids. The V gene end was trimmed by 3 bases and the J gene end by 2 bases; junction bases not matched to a gene: 6. The V gene's germline CDR1 is MNHGY and CDR2 SVAAGI. The CDR3 DNA reads TGTGCCAGCAGTTACTCACTAGCGCTACAAGAGACCCAGTACTTC. Translated, it gives CASSYSLALQETQYF.

This clonotype was counted many times. V is TRBV7-9 and J is TRBJ1-1; D is undetermined. Trimming shortened V by 3 bases and J by 4 bases, and 6 bases separated the two germline ends. This CDR3 comprises 12 residues. The germline V gene has CDR1 SEHNR and CDR2 FQNEAQ (reference sequence). CDR3 region: CASSFGSTEAFF. CDR3 DNA sequence: TGTGCCAGCAGCTTCGGATCCACTGAAGCTTTCTTT.

The V and J genes are TRBV20-1 and TRBJ1-2; D remains unclear. CDR1 and CDR2 from the germline V gene are DFQATT and SNEGSKA (reference sequence). The length of the CDR3 is 12 residues. The V end was cut by 5 bases, the J end by 4 bases, with 11 bases between. The CDR3 DNA sequence: TGCAGTGCTGAAATAAACCGCTATGGCTACACCTTC. Translated: CSAEINRYGYTF.

This clonotype appeared once. A much larger clonotype is one base distant, so this may be a read error. The chain is built from TRBV11-2 and TRBJ2-7; D uncertain. V was trimmed by 5 bases and J by 2 bases, leaving 13 bases between them. Germline V gives CDR1 SGHAT, CDR2 FQNNGV. The CDR3 has 14 residues. The CDR3 sequence: CASSARRRTYEQYF. As DNA, the CDR3 is TGTGCCAGCAGCGCCCGACGGAGAACCTACGAGCAGTACTTC.